This T cell receptor (beta chain) was sequenced for a study of blood T cell repertoires in COVID-19. Study overall: The samples span acute and convalescent COVID-19 from the United States, Italy and Spain. PBMCs, B-cell-depleted T cells, or T cells provided the cDNA or gDNA that made up the material.

The CDR3 consists of 17 residues. Germline V gives CDR1 KGHSH, CDR2 LQKENI. With V trimmed by 4 bases and J by 4 bases, 10 bases remained unmatched. Study processing details: Amplification of reference gene primers was used by the study to estimate nucleated cell counts. Data came from immunoSEQ multiplex PCR; TCRdb stores just in-frame clones and leaves some out. Clone size and the V and J calls come from that table; the DNA yielded D and trimming. The table records approximately 200,000 clones, roughly 86% of them present only once. The source is a woman aged 60-75 years with acute or convalescent COVID-19. Sequencing input: peripheral blood. The chain has TRBV18 and TRBJ2-1; 10 bases are shared with TRBD2. CDR3 protein: CASSRDSGRNPYNEQFF. In nucleotides, the CDR3 is TGTGCCAGCTCACGCGATAGCGGGAGGAACCCATACAATGAGCAGTTCTTC.